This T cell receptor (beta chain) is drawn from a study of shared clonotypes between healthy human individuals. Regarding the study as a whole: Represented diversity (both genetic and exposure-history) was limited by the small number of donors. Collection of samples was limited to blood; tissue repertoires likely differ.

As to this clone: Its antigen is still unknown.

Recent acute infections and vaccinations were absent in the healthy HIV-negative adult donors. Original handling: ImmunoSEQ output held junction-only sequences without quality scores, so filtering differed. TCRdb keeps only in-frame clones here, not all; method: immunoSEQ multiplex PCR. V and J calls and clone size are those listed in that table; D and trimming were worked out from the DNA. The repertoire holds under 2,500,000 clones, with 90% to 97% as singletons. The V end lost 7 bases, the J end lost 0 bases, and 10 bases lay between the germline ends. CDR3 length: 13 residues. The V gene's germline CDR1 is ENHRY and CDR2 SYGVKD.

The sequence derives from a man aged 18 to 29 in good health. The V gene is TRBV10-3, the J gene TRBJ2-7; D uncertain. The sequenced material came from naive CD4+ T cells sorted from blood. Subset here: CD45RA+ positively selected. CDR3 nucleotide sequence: TGTGCCATCAATGGCAACTCCTCCTACGAGCAGTACTTC. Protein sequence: CAINGNSSYEQYF.